This paragraph reports one TCR beta chain. The sample comes from a study of cytomegalovirus exposure and HLA in healthy donors. Some clones are missing from TCRdb's copy, which holds only in-frame ones; the method was immunoSEQ multiplex PCR. The table includes some 170,000 clones, more than 75% detected once. The V and J ends lost 3 bases and 0 bases respectively, with 9 bases between them. Germline V CDR1 and CDR2: LNHDA, SQIVND (reference sequence). CDR3 length: 15 residues. The source of this sequence is a man between 25 and 39 years old in good health and CMV-seropositive. V and J are TRBV19 and TRBJ1-3; D call uncertain. The sequencing input was PBMCs. DNA for the CDR3: TGTGCCAGTAGTATCCGCCTCTACTCTGGAAACACCATATATTTT. Residues: CASSIRLYSGNTIYF. Full variable domain (outside the CDR3, taken from reference TRBV19 and TRBJ1-3): DGGITQSPKYLFRKEGQNVTLSCEQNLNHDAMYWYRQDPGQGLRLIYYSQIVNDFQKGDIAEGYSVSREKKESFPLTVTSAQKNPTAFYLCASSIRLYSGNTIYFGEGSWLTVV.